The 31 T cell receptor beta chains reported below all come from one sample, sequenced in a study of CXCR4 blockade with PD-1 therapy in pancreatic cancer (dated by TCRdb to the late 2010s). Receptor libraries were prepared by the immunoSEQ multiplex PCR assay. TCRdb carries this immuneACCESS record with in-frame sequences only. Its versions omit some clonotypes, under half of them owing to an unresolved V gene in the studies checked, with the rest unexplained. Across this sample there are roughly 15,000 clones, with approximately 72% seen only once. The top ten constitute 5% to 7% of the sample. The material sequenced was tumor tissue. These receptors all stem from a human donor with pancreatic ductal adenocarcinoma.

The chain has TRBV6-8 and TRBJ2-1, with TRBD2 identical over 14 bases. Trimming took 2 bases from V and 0 from J; bases not matched to a gene: 6. This CDR3 is built from 19 residues. The germline gives CDR1 MNHGY, CDR2 SAAAGT. The CDR3 is CASSYRTSGRQSSYNEQFF. The CDR3 DNA is TGTGCCAGCAGTTACAGGACTAGCGGGAGGCAAAGCTCCTACAATGAGCAGTTCTTC.

V and J are TRBV19 and TRBJ2-2; D is uncertain. This CDR3 region has 14 residues. V lost 0 bases, J lost 1 base, and 3 bases lay in between. Germline CDR1 is LNHDA and CDR2 is SQIVND (reference sequence). The CDR3 loop is CASSIEGNTGELFF. DNA for the CDR3: TGTGCCAGTAGTATAGAGGGGAACACCGGGGAGCTGTTTTTT. The complete variable domain, with remaining parts taken from reference TRBV19 and TRBJ2-2, reads DGGITQSPKYLFRKEGQNVTLSCEQNLNHDAMYWYRQDPGQGLRLIYYSQIVNDFQKGDIAEGYSVSREKKESFPLTVTSAQKNPTAFYLCASSIEGNTGELFFGEGSRLTVL.

The chain links TRBV19 to TRBJ2-5; 10 nucleotides agree with TRBD2. Germline V CDR1 and CDR2: LNHDA, SQIVND (reference sequence). Losses at the gene ends were 8 bases for V and 4 bases for J; bases not matched to a gene: 7. The CDR3 loop spans 14 amino acids. The CDR3 nucleotides read TGTGCCAGTGGGAGCGGGGGGGGAGGAGAGACCCAGTACTTC. This sequence encodes CASGSGGGGETQYF.

The chain couples TRBV19 to TRBJ2-3; D gene uncertain. CDR1 is LNHDA and CDR2 is SQIVND in the germline V gene (reference sequence). Trimming pared 4 bases from V and 4 bases from J, leaving 9 bases between. The CDR3 totals 13 residues. CDR3 DNA: TGTGCCAGTAGTAACGGTGTGGCAGATACGCAGTATTTT. It translates to CASSNGVADTQYF. The whole variable domain, remainder taken from reference TRBV19 and TRBJ2-3, is DGGITQSPKYLFRKEGQNVTLSCEQNLNHDAMYWYRQDPGQGLRLIYYSQIVNDFQKGDIAEGYSVSREKKESFPLTVTSAQKNPTAFYLCASSNGVADTQYFGPGTRLTVL.

The rearrangement links TRBV28 to TRBJ1-1, with TRBD1 matching 9 bases. Germline loops: CDR1 MDHEN, CDR2 SYDVKM. V gave up 3 bases and J gave up 1 base; unmatched junction bases: 6. CDR3 size: 16 residues. CDR3 in amino acids: CASSFPQQGANTEAFF. Written as DNA, the CDR3 is TGTGCCAGCAGTTTCCCTCAACAGGGGGCGAACACTGAAGCTTTCTTT.

The chain uses TRBV28 and TRBJ2-1; D tentatively fits TRBD1 or TRBD2 (6 bases each). The CDR3 contains 21 residues. Germline V gives CDR1 MDHEN, CDR2 SYDVKM. Trimming left V 5 bases short and J 0 bases short, with 29 bases between. For the CDR3, the DNA is TGTGCCAGCAGTGGCGGGTCAGGGGACTTAGAGAAGGGAAGCTCCTACAATGAGCAGTTCTTC. It yields the protein CASSGGSGDLEKGSSYNEQFF.

This clone has just a few counts. The V call is TRBV6-8, the J call TRBJ2-7; 11 bases align to TRBD2. The V gene's germline CDR1 is MNHGY and CDR2 SAAAGT. J gave up 0 bases and V 5 bases, and 6 bases lay outside the gene matches. This CDR3 has 16 residues. In DNA, the CDR3 is TGTGCCAGCAGTCGAGGAACTAGCGGGAGCTCCTACGAGCAGTACTTC. It translates to CASSRGTSGSSYEQYF.

This chain connects TRBV19 to TRBJ2-1; TRBD2 matches 7 bases. The CDR3 is 12 residues long. V shed 5 bases and J 9 bases; nucleotides not matched to a gene: 4. The germline V gene encodes CDR1 LNHDA and CDR2 SQIVND (reference sequence). CDR3 amino acids: CASSLIAGEQFF. The CDR3 coding sequence is TGTGCCAGTAGTTTAATAGCGGGTGAGCAGTTCTTC.

This CDR3 reads CASSIGTGNSPLHF. The CDR3, as DNA: TGTGCCAGTAGTATAGGGACGGGGAATTCACCCCTCCACTTT. The rearrangement links TRBV19 to TRBJ1-6; no definite D call. This CDR3 contains 14 residues. Trimming shortened V by 1 base and J by 7 bases, and 8 bases separated the two germline ends. The germline V gene encodes CDR1 LNHDA and CDR2 SQIVND (reference sequence).

This clone was detected only once. The rearrangement uses TRBV29-1 and TRBJ2-4, with 7 nucleotides matching TRBD2. With 6 bases clipped from V and 8 bases from J, the junction kept 10 bases outside the gene matches. This CDR3 region has 13 residues. Germline V gene sequence: CDR1 SQVTM, CDR2 ANQGSEA. The CDR3 sequence: CSVGGGPRDIQYF. CDR3 coding DNA: TGCAGCGTGGGGGGAGGGCCGAGGGACATTCAGTACTTC.

This chain connects TRBV30 to TRBJ2-1, with TRBD1 matching over 8 bases. The CDR3 is 14 amino acids. Germline trimming cut 7 bases from V and 6 bases from J; bases unmatched to any gene: 11. In germline, CDR1 is GTSNPN, CDR2 SVGIG (reference sequence). CDR3 amino acids: CAYRGQGFPNEQFF. The CDR3 region has the DNA TGTGCCTACCGCGGACAGGGTTTCCCCAATGAGCAGTTCTTC.

The chain recombines TRBV19 with TRBJ2-5, with 12 bases aligning to TRBD2. With 2 bases clipped from V and 5 bases from J, the junction kept 6 bases outside the gene matches. The germline V gene encodes CDR1 LNHDA and CDR2 SQIVND (reference sequence). The CDR3 length is 16 residues. CDR3 in amino acids: CASSILAGGPGETQYF. The DNA for the CDR3 is TGTGCCAGTAGTATACTAGCGGGAGGGCCCGGGGAGACCCAGTACTTC.

This sequence joins TRBV19 and TRBJ2-5, with 10 bases fitting TRBD1. Trimming took 5 bases from V and 3 from J; bases not matched to a gene: 12. Germline V gene lookup returns CDR1 LNHDA and CDR2 SQIVND (reference sequence). CDR3 size: 17 residues. The DNA of the CDR3 is TGTGCCAGTAGTCCCCAGAGGACGGGACAGGGGAAAGAGACCCAGTACTTC. Translation: CASSPQRTGQGKETQYF. Based on the CDR3 plus reference TRBV19 and TRBJ2-5, the full variable domain is DGGITQSPKYLFRKEGQNVTLSCEQNLNHDAMYWYRQDPGQGLRLIYYSQIVNDFQKGDIAEGYSVSREKKESFPLTVTSAQKNPTAFYLCASSPQRTGQGKETQYFGPGTRLLVL.

The CDR3 bases are TGCGCCAGCAGCCAAGACGGGGGGGCAACTAATGAAAAACTGTTTTTT. It codes for CASSQDGGATNEKLFF. This rearrangement joins TRBV5-1 to TRBJ1-4; perhaps TRBD1 as D (5 bases). V was clipped by 4 bases and J by 0 bases, with 13 bases between them. The CDR3 runs 16 residues. CDR1 and CDR2 from the germline V gene are SGHRS and YFSETQ.

The genes are TRBV15 and TRBJ1-5; D unclear. Germline V gene data show CDR1 as LNHNV and CDR2 as YYDKDF (reference sequence). V lost 1 base and J lost 7, with 17 bases in between. There are 16 residues in the CDR3. CDR3 sequence reads: CATSRGVEARYQPQHF. The DNA for the CDR3 is TGTGCCACCAGCAGAGGAGTAGAGGCAAGGTACCAGCCCCAGCATTTT.

The V gene is TRBV19, the J gene TRBJ2-3; D is perhaps TRBD2 (6 bases). The CDR3 totals 16 residues. Germline V gives CDR1 LNHDA, CDR2 SQIVND (reference sequence). The V gene lost 4 bases and the J gene lost 2 bases, with 16 bases spanning the gap. The CDR3 reads CASSTRGSGSTDTQYF. The DNA of the CDR3 is TGTGCCAGTAGTACCCGGGGTAGCGGATCCACAGATACGCAGTATTTT.

This chain links TRBV30 with TRBJ1-1; possible D gene TRBD1, 6 bases. The CDR3 consists of 13 residues. Trimming took off 6 bases at V and 4 bases at J, with 15 bases between the two ends. Germline V CDR1 and CDR2: GTSNPN, SVGIG (reference sequence). CDR3 DNA sequence: TGTGCCTGCCGAGGGGGGCTGGGCACTGAAGCTTTCTTT. Its translation is CACRGGLGTEAFF.

The rearrangement links TRBV28 to TRBJ2-7; D call uncertain. Germline values: CDR1 MDHEN, CDR2 SYDVKM. Between the trimmed V and J ends, which lost 1 base and 2 bases, there was a span of 6 bases. The CDR3 spans 13 residues. CDR3 nucleotides: TGTGCCAGCAGTTTATCCGCAACCTACGAGCAGTACTTC. Translated: CASSLSATYEQYF.

The V gene is TRBV10-1, the J gene TRBJ2-3, with 8 bases aligning to TRBD2. CDR3 length equals 15 residues. V shed 1 base, J shed 3 bases, and the junction held 3 bases outside the gene matches. From germline, CDR1 is WNHNN and CDR2 SYGVQD (reference sequence). CDR3 DNA: TGCGCCAGCAGTGAGTTCGCGGGAGGAACAGATACGCAGTATTTT. It specifies CASSEFAGGTDTQYF.

The V gene is TRBV19, the J gene TRBJ1-1; perhaps TRBD1 as D (5 bases). This CDR3 region has 16 residues. Trimming took 8 bases from V and 3 from J, leaving 22 bases between them. Germline V gene lookup returns CDR1 LNHDA and CDR2 SQIVND (reference sequence). The CDR3 nucleotides read TGTGCCAGTCAAGTAGTGGGGACCACATCGGACACTGAAGCTTTCTTT. It specifies CASQVVGTTSDTEAFF.

This clone occurred a few times. This rearrangement joins TRBV6-8 to TRBJ2-3; D is unclear. Germline CDR1 is MNHGY and CDR2 is SAAAGT. The CDR3 covers 12 residues. Trimming removed 10 bases at V and 0 bases at J, with 8 bases between. CDR3 region: CAIAGSTDTQYF. In nucleotides, the CDR3 is TGTGCCATCGCAGGTAGCACAGATACGCAGTATTTT.

The chain employs TRBV18 and TRBJ1-5; possible D gene TRBD1, 5 bases. The CDR3 runs 12 residues. CDR1 KGHSH and CDR2 LQKENI come from the germline V gene. V was clipped by 6 bases and J by 4 bases, with 7 bases between them. The CDR3 spells CASSGGNQPQHF. The CDR3 DNA is TGTGCCAGCTCGGGGGGGAATCAGCCCCAGCATTTT.

The chain uses TRBV15 and TRBJ2-6; 11 nucleotides agree with TRBD1. Germline trimming cut 5 bases from V and 4 bases from J; bases unmatched to any gene: 7. This CDR3 is built from 17 residues. Germline assignment: CDR1 LNHNV and CDR2 YYDKDF (reference sequence). CDR3 amino acids: CATSSGQGAAGANVLTF. The CDR3 DNA reads as TGTGCCACCAGCTCCGGACAGGGGGCGGCCGGGGCCAACGTCCTGACTTTC.

The chain is built from TRBV18 and TRBJ1-1; a weak D match, TRBD1 (6 bases). Trimming took 3 bases from V and 1 from J, leaving 18 bases between them. CDR1 is KGHSH, CDR2 LQKENI, per germline. CDR3 length equals 17 residues. CDR3 region: CASSPIGGAGWNTEAFF. CDR3 in DNA: TGTGCCAGCTCACCCATCGGGGGCGCAGGTTGGAACACTGAAGCTTTCTTT.

The V call is TRBV25-1, the J call TRBJ2-7, with 10 positions matching TRBD1. Germline CDR1 reads MGHDK; CDR2 reads SYGVNS. The CDR3 runs to 14 residues. V dropped 8 bases and J dropped 7; count of bases not matched to a gene: 11. The CDR3 region has the DNA TGTGCCAGCTCCTGGGGGGACAGGGGAGATGAGCAGTACTTC. Its translation is CASSWGDRGDEQYF.

This clone was observed a handful of times. The CDR3 coding sequence is TGTGCCAGTAGTCCTCAGTTGAACACTGAAGCTTTCTTT. Protein sequence: CASSPQLNTEAFF. The chain links TRBV19 to TRBJ1-1; D remains unclear. Trimming pared 5 bases from V and 0 bases from J, leaving 7 bases between. CDR3 length: 13 residues. Germline lookup yields CDR1 LNHDA and CDR2 SQIVND (reference sequence). The full variable domain, with the rest looked up from reference TRBV19 and TRBJ1-1, is DGGITQSPKYLFRKEGQNVTLSCEQNLNHDAMYWYRQDPGQGLRLIYYSQIVNDFQKGDIAEGYSVSREKKESFPLTVTSAQKNPTAFYLCASSPQLNTEAFFGQGTRLTVV.

The gene calls are TRBV28 and TRBJ2-5, with a tentative D call TRBD1 (6 bases). The CDR3 covers 15 residues. The ends were cut back, 6 bases at V and 2 bases at J, with 16 bases in the middle. CDR1 and CDR2 (germline): MDHEN, SYDVKM. This CDR3 reads CASSPYWGRQETQYF. CDR3 DNA sequence: TGTGCCAGCAGCCCCTACTGGGGGCGGCAAGAGACCCAGTACTTC.

V is TRBV29-1 and J is TRBJ1-3, with D unresolved. Germline V CDR1 and CDR2: SQVTM, ANQGSEA. Trimming took off 4 bases at V and 0 bases at J, with 10 bases between the two ends. The CDR3 contains 14 residues. This CDR3 is CSVVATTSGNTIYF. CDR3 nucleotide sequence: TGCAGCGTTGTCGCCACAACCTCTGGAAACACCATATATTTT. The whole variable domain, filled in from reference TRBV29-1 and TRBJ1-3, reads SAVISQKPSRDICQRGTSLTIQCQVDSQVTMMFWYRQQPGQSLTLIATANQGSEATYESGFVIDKFPISRPNLTFSTLTVSNMSPEDSSIYLCSVVATTSGNTIYFGEGSWLTVV.

The V call is TRBV19, the J call TRBJ1-1; weak D call: TRBD1 (6 bases). The CDR3 has 17 amino acids. Germline CDR1 and CDR2: LNHDA and SQIVND (reference sequence). Deletions cut 3 bases from V and 4 bases from J, with 21 bases between. The CDR3 reads CASSITGIPTGFTEAFF. CDR3 bases: TGTGCCAGTAGTATCACAGGGATACCCACCGGATTCACTGAAGCTTTCTTT. The whole variable domain, remainder taken from reference TRBV19 and TRBJ1-1, is DGGITQSPKYLFRKEGQNVTLSCEQNLNHDAMYWYRQDPGQGLRLIYYSQIVNDFQKGDIAEGYSVSREKKESFPLTVTSAQKNPTAFYLCASSITGIPTGFTEAFFGQGTRLTVV.

This clone was seen only a few times. The rearrangement uses TRBV7-1 and TRBJ2-3, with D unclear. Being an ORF, TRBV7-1 has a function that is uncertain. V lost 4 bases to trimming and J lost 0 bases, with 11 bases between them. The CDR3 contains 15 residues. CDR3 nucleotide sequence: TGTGCCAGCAGCTTGTTTGGCGGTAGCACAGATACGCAGTATTTT. This translates into CASSLFGGSTDTQYF.

This chain links TRBV15 with TRBJ1-2, with 7 bases that match TRBD1. The germline V gene has CDR1 LNHNV and CDR2 YYDKDF (reference sequence). V trimming: 3 bases; J trimming: 4 bases; junction bases outside the gene matches: 8. The CDR3 is 15 residues long. The CDR3 sequence is CATSSVQGSGYGYTF. CDR3 sequence (DNA): TGTGCCACCAGCAGCGTACAGGGGTCCGGCTATGGCTACACCTTC.